Reported below is one T cell receptor (beta chain). This clonotype appeared a few times. It has no known antigen specificity. No quality values exist for individual bases; no much larger clone is one base distant. This specimen's treatment or condition label, interpreted: live attenuated yellow fever vaccine strain. A standard Ficoll-Paque protocol was used to isolate PBMCs from peripheral blood. Dynabeads CD4 and CD8 positive selection kits were used to isolate the CD4 and CD8 T-cell fractions. RNA was extracted with TriZol from bulk PBMCs, CD4 and CD8 fractions, and dextramer-positive and dextramer-negative fractions. Sequencing relied on an Illumina NovaSeq 6000. TCR cDNA was made using 5'RACE template switching, a step that added a universal primer site and unique molecular identifiers. Priming for cDNA synthesis came from both the TCR alpha and TCR beta constant segments. Two PCR steps were used to amplify libraries, with sample barcodes and sequencing adapters being added in the second step. Sequencing of libraries was performed on Illumina HiSeq 2500 (2x100 bp) or NovaSeq (2x150 bp). The paper's data handling went like this. Reads were demultiplexed and collapsed into UMI consensus sequences with MIGEC, and V(D)J alignment was performed with MiXCR. Using edgeR on replicate PBMC samples, clonotypes were called vaccine-responding if FDR was below 0.01 and the log2 fold change was above 5 up to day 15. Each bulk clonotype received a CD4 or CD8 identity based on whether the sequenced CD4 or CD8 repertoire contained that clonotype at higher abundance. The public sequencing data were trimmed at Q25 with fastp and processed into clonotypes with MiXCR by TCRdb, which kept only in-frame beta chains. Records with the same CDR3 protein are collapsed into one entry carrying the most frequent genes and DNA. These V and J calls originate from TCRdb's pipeline instead of the authors' own analysis. Present in this sample are about 220,000 distinct CDR3 sequences, about 3% of which were seen just once. The ten most abundant clones make up 3.2% of the sample.

The sample comes from a study of T cells after yellow fever vaccination (dated by TCRdb to the late 2010s). Regarding the complete study: The SMART-Seq v4 Ultra Low Input RNA kit was used to prepare libraries from fractions with low cell numbers. Blood samples were taken at several timepoints before and after primary and secondary immunization, and bulk PBMC replicates and cell subsets were isolated. To follow T-cell clones before and after both primary and booster YFV17D yellow fever vaccination, bulk TCR alpha and beta repertoires underwent longitudinal sequencing. The cohort comprised two healthy male donors, one aged 18 to 29 and one aged 30 to 40 years. Results and caveats for the whole study, not just this receptor: FACS-sorted repertoires could contain abundant contaminating clonotypes from the bulk population, so computational filtering was required. The study included only a couple of donors, which limits how far the findings can be generalized. A small share of clonotypes was detected in both CD4 and CD8 compartments, with the overlap likely arising from convergent recombination. The secondary T-cell response was found to be weaker but faster than the primary response, with a peak reached on day 5 rather than on day 15. Most clones expanded after primary vaccination (around 96% of CD4 and roughly 91% of CD8) were re-detected after the booster, suggesting that broad memory maintenance occurred.

In the germline V gene (reference sequence), CDR1 corresponds to MNHEY and CDR2 to SMNVEV. Spanning cysteine to phenylalanine, the CDR3 consists of 15 amino acids. The entry retains the CDR3 DNA only, 45 bases that are in frame from base 1. Trimmed from V: 6 bases; trimmed from J: 5 bases; junction bases lacking a gene match: 11. This sequence was found in a man aged 18 to 29 who received the YFV17D yellow fever vaccine. In this chain, TRBV27 is recombined with TRBJ2-3, with 7 junctional bases fitting TRBD2. The material was CD4+ T cells sorted from PBMCs, obtained 10 days after the yellow fever booster vaccination. The nucleotides are TGTGCCAGCAGGGGGGTCCGGGGGGAGGTAGATACGCAGTATTTT. The encoded protein is CASRGVRGEVDTQYF.